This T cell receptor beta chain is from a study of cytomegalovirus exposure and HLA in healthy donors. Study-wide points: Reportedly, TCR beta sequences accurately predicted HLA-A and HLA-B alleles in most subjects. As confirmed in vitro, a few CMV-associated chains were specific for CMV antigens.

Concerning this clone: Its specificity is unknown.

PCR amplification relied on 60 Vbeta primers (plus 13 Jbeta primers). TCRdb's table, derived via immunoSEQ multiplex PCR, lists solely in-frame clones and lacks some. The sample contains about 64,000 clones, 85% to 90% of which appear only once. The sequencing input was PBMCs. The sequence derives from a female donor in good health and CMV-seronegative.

The CDR3 spells CASSPDRPGLAIYNEQFF. In DNA, the CDR3 is TGTGCCAGCTCACCAGATAGACCGGGACTAGCGATCTACAATGAGCAGTTCTTC. The V gene is TRBV18, the J gene TRBJ2-1, with 10 positions matching TRBD2. From germline, CDR1 is KGHSH and CDR2 LQKENI. The CDR3 totals 18 residues. Losses at the gene ends were 2 bases for V and 3 bases for J; bases not matched to a gene: 10.